Listed below are T cell receptor beta chains from one sample, sequenced in a study of PD-1 blockade in classical Hodgkin lymphoma. Repertoires were generated with immunoSEQ multiplex PCR, while TCRdb's copy carries only in-frame clones and drops some. The sample includes 53,000 or so clones, more than 65% of them seen just once. Sequenced here: peripheral blood mononuclear cells (PBMCs), sampled at baseline. These receptors all come from a human donor with classical Hodgkin lymphoma. CDR3s include the opening cysteine and the closing phenylalanine or tryptophan. D genes are given only for firm matches. Clone size appears in some rows only: once, few, many, or a class for an expanded clone.

v_gene,j_gene,d_gene,abundance,CDR3aa,CDR3nt
TRBV9,TRBJ2-7,TRBD2,.,CASSPGTSGRASEQYF,TGTGCCAGCAGCCCCGGGACTAGCGGGAGGGCGAGCGAGCAGTACTTC
TRBV10-3,TRBJ2-2,.,.,CAMTRGGHPTGELFF,TGTGCCATGACCCGAGGGGGACACCCGACCGGGGAGCTGTTTTTT
TRBV28,TRBJ2-5,.,.,CASNAGTLQETQYF,TGTGCCAGCAATGCCGGGACACTCCAAGAGACCCAGTACTTC
TRBV4-1,TRBJ2-3,TRBD2,.,CASSQEELAGRTDTQYF,TGCGCCAGCAGCCAAGAAGAGCTAGCGGGCCGCACAGATACGCAGTATTTT
TRBV10-3,TRBJ2-4,TRBD1,.,CAISEQRRDRNIQYF,TGTGCCATCAGTGAACAACGCCGGGACAGAAACATTCAGTACTTC
TRBV19,TRBJ1-5,.,.,CASSILGNSNQPQHF,TGTGCCAGTAGTATCCTCGGGAATAGCAATCAGCCCCAGCATTTT
TRBV6-5,TRBJ2-4,.,.,CASRGEASPYF,TGTGCCAGCAGAGGTGAAGCGTCCCCGTACTTC
TRBV11-2,TRBJ2-2,.,.,CASSPGTYGTGELFF,TGTGCCAGCAGCCCAGGGACCTACGGCACCGGGGAGCTGTTTTTT
TRBV28,TRBJ2-6,.,.,CASSLDSSGANVLTF,TGTGCCAGCAGTTTGGACAGCTCTGGGGCCAACGTCCTGACTTTC
TRBV27,TRBJ1-2,.,.,CASSFWGRANYGYTF,TGTGCCAGCAGTTTTTGGGGGCGGGCTAACTATGGCTACACCTTC
TRBV2,TRBJ2-1,.,.,CASSEVNEQFF,TGTGCCAGCAGTGAGGTCAATGAGCAGTTCTTC
TRBV7-3,TRBJ2-2,TRBD2,few,CASSSFTSGSSGELFF,TGTGCCAGCAGCTCCTTTACTAGCGGGAGCTCCGGGGAGCTGTTTTTT
TRBV10-1,TRBJ1-2,TRBD1,.,CAGGQGAIYGYTF,TGCGCCGGTGGACAGGGAGCTATCTATGGCTACACCTTC
TRBV4-3,TRBJ1-1,TRBD1,.,CASSHRFGTGTEAFF,TGCGCCAGCAGCCACAGATTCGGGACAGGCACTGAAGCTTTCTTT
TRBV4-1,TRBJ2-3,.,.,CASSQVRRGSTDTQYF,TGCGCCAGCAGCCAAGTCCGACGCGGTAGCACAGATACGCAGTATTTT
TRBV6-1,TRBJ2-5,.,.,CASGGSAPEETQYF,TGTGCCAGCGGTGGGTCCGCTCCCGAAGAGACCCAGTACTTC
TRBV7-3,TRBJ2-1,TRBD2,.,CASSSTSATYNEQFF,TGTGCCAGCAGCTCCACTAGCGCCACCTACAATGAGCAGTTCTTC
TRBV11-2,TRBJ2-3,.,once,CASSPRTVEDTQYF,TGTGCCAGCAGCCCTAGGACGGTAGAGGATACGCAGTATTTT
TRBV5-1,TRBJ1-4,.,once,CASRRGDNEKLFF,TGCGCCAGCAGGCGGGGGGATAATGAAAAACTGTTTTTT
TRBV5-1,TRBJ1-5,.,.,CASSPDSGVQPQHF,TGCGCCAGCAGCCCGGACAGTGGGGTCCAGCCCCAGCATTTT
TRBV20-1,TRBJ2-5,.,.,CSAIGETQYF,TGCAGTGCTATTGGGGAGACCCAGTACTTC
TRBV9,TRBJ1-3,.,once,CASSAPGFTSGNTIYF,TGTGCCAGCAGCGCACCGGGATTTACCTCTGGAAACACCATATATTTT
TRBV7-9,TRBJ1-6,.,.,CASSFAGAAGNSPLHF,TGTGCCAGCAGCTTTGCTGGAGCTGCAGGGAATTCACCCCTCCACTTT
TRBV18,TRBJ2-3,.,.,CASSPLSDTQYF,TGTGCCAGCTCACCACTGTCGGATACGCAGTATTTT
TRBV6-6,TRBJ2-1,.,few,CASSHLMGNNEQFF,TGTGCCAGCAGTCACCTCATGGGGAACAATGAGCAGTTCTTC
TRBV27,TRBJ1-1,TRBD1,.,CASIKGQAAGAEAFF,TGTGCCAGCATCAAAGGACAGGCCGCGGGGGCAGAAGCTTTCTTT
TRBV7-2,TRBJ2-1,.,.,CASSLRNEQFF,TGTGCCAGCAGCTTACGCAATGAGCAGTTCTTC
TRBV7-9,TRBJ2-2,.,.,CASSRIRPQSDTGELFF,TGTGCCAGCAGCCGTATCCGTCCGCAATCTGACACCGGGGAGCTGTTTTTT
TRBV19,TRBJ2-1,TRBD2,.,CASSMRLAAYNEQFF,TGTGCCAGTAGTATGCGGCTAGCGGCCTACAATGAGCAGTTCTTC
TRBV20-1,TRBJ2-3,.,few,CSATLTDTQYF,TGCAGTGCTACCCTTACAGATACGCAGTATTTT
TRBV9,TRBJ1-2,.,.,CASSPRQGPYTNYGYTF,TGTGCCAGCAGCCCCCGACAAGGCCCTTATACTAACTATGGCTACACCTTC
TRBV6-1,TRBJ1-2,.,few,CASSENRVRGYTF,TGTGCCAGCAGTGAAAACAGGGTGCGAGGCTACACCTTC
TRBV16,TRBJ1-1,.,.,CASSPQHRAVLFMNTEAFF,TGTGCCAGCAGCCCCCAACACCGTGCAGTACTCTTCATGAACACTGAAGCTTTCTTT
TRBV7-9,TRBJ2-3,.,.,CASTWHRWVTDTQYF,TGTGCCAGCACCTGGCACCGCTGGGTGACAGATACGCAGTATTTT
TRBV4-3,TRBJ2-3,.,.,CASSQVGTREDTQYF,TGCGCCAGCAGCCAAGTAGGAACCCGGGAAGATACGCAGTATTTT
TRBV11-3,TRBJ2-7,.,once,CASSFRQASYEQYF,TGTGCCAGCAGCTTTCGACAGGCCTCCTACGAGCAGTACTTC
TRBV7-2,TRBJ2-2,TRBD1,.,CASSRQGVRTGELFF,TGTGCCAGCAGCCGACAGGGGGTTCGAACCGGGGAGCTGTTTTTT
TRBV19,TRBJ1-5,.,.,CASKGGGYSNQPQHF,TGTGCCAGTAAGGGGGGAGGTTATAGCAATCAGCCCCAGCATTTT
TRBV11-2,TRBJ1-2,TRBD1,.,CASSTFWTGTDGYTF,TGTGCCAGCAGCACTTTCTGGACAGGGACGGACGGCTACACCTTC
TRBV7-3,TRBJ1-3,.,.,CASSIGPRGDGNTIYF,TGTGCCAGCAGCATTGGGCCCAGGGGCGACGGAAACACCATATATTTT
TRBV12-5,TRBJ2-3,.,.,CASGLVLRESTDTQYF,TGTGCTAGTGGTTTGGTACTGAGGGAGAGCACAGATACGCAGTATTTT
TRBV18,TRBJ2-5,.,.,CASSPPDAKTQYF,TGTGCCAGCTCACCACCGGATGCGAAGACCCAGTACTTC
TRBV18,TRBJ1-1,TRBD1,few,CASSTTGEGEAFF,TGTGCCAGCTCAACTACAGGGGAAGGTGAAGCTTTCTTT
TRBV7-2,TRBJ2-5,.,.,CASSPLLETQYF,TGTGCCAGCAGCCCCCTCCTAGAGACCCAGTACTTC
TRBV6-4,TRBJ1-1,.,few,CASRVQGTVNTEAFF,TGTGCCAGCAGGGTACAGGGTACCGTAAACACTGAAGCTTTCTTT
TRBV6-5,TRBJ2-1,.,.,CASSYSRYSYNEQFF,TGTGCCAGCAGTTACTCAAGGTACTCCTACAATGAGCAGTTCTTC
TRBV5-1,TRBJ2-6,TRBD1,.,CASSSGQGSGANVLTF,TGCGCCAGCAGTTCGGGACAGGGTTCCGGGGCCAACGTCCTGACTTTC
TRBV19,TRBJ1-2,.,few,CASTPSEGNYGYTF,TGTGCCAGTACCCCGTCCGAGGGGAATTATGGCTACACCTTC
TRBV10-1,TRBJ2-1,.,.,CASSDRRANPTNEQFF,TGCGCCAGCAGTGATCGCCGGGCCAACCCCACAAATGAGCAGTTCTTC
TRBV30,TRBJ2-1,TRBD2,.,CAWSSASGAYYNEQFF,TGTGCCTGGAGTTCCGCTAGCGGAGCCTATTACAATGAGCAGTTCTTC
TRBV2,TRBJ2-1,TRBD2,medium-sized,CASSEGGTSGRAWFF,TGTGCCAGCAGTGAAGGGGGGACTAGCGGGAGGGCGTGGTTCTTC
TRBV5-5,TRBJ1-2,.,few,CASSSTYRANYGYTF,TGTGCCAGCAGCTCCACATACAGGGCTAACTATGGCTACACCTTC
TRBV30,TRBJ2-5,TRBD2,once,CAWRSAGGLETQYF,TGTGCCTGGAGGTCGGCGGGAGGGCTGGAGACCCAGTACTTC
TRBV19,TRBJ2-3,.,.,CAATQRGTDTQYF,TGTGCCGCCACACAGCGGGGCACAGATACGCAGTATTTT
TRBV6-5,TRBJ2-5,.,.,CASSYSYGGGETQYF,TGTGCCAGCAGTTACTCCTACGGAGGGGGAGAGACCCAGTACTTC
TRBV7-2,TRBJ1-1,.,.,CASSLERAAEAFF,TGTGCCAGCAGCTTAGAAAGGGCTGCTGAAGCTTTCTTT
TRBV5-1,TRBJ2-3,TRBD2,.,CASSLILAGGTSTNTQYF,TGCGCCAGCAGCTTAATACTCGCGGGAGGCACAAGCACAAATACGCAGTATTTT